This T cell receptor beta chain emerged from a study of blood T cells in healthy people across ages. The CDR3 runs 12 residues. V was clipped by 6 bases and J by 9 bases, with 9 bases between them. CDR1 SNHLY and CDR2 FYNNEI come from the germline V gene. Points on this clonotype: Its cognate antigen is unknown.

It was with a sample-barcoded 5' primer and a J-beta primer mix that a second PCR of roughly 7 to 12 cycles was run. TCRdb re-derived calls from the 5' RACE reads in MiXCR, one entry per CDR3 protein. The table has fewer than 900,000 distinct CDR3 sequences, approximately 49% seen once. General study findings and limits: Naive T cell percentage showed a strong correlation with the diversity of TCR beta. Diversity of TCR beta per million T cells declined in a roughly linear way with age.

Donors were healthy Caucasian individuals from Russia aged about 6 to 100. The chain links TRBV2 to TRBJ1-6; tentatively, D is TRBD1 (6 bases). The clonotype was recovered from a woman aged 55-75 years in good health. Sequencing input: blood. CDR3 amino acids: CASSTGFSPLHF. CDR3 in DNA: TGTGCCAGCAGCACAGGGTTTTCACCCCTCCACTTT.